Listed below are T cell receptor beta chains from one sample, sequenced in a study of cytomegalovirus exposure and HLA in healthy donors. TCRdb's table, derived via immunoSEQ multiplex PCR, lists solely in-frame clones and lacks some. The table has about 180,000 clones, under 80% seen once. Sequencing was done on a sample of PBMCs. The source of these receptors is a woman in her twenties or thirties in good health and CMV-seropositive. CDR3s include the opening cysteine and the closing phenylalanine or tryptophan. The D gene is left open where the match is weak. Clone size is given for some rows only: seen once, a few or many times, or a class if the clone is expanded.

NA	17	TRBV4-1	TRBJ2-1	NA	CASSQDMGLDEINEQFF	TGCGCCAGCAGCCAAGATATGGGACTGGACGAAATCAATGAGCAGTTCTTC
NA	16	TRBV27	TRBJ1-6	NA	CASSSRQVMQYSPLHF	TGTGCCAGCAGTTCTCGCCAGGTGATGCAGTATTCACCCCTCCACTTT
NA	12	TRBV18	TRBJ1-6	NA	CASQTYNSPLHF	TGTGCCAGCCAGACCTATAATTCACCCCTCCACTTT
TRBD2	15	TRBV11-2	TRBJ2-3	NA	CASSFSGGPTDTQYF	TGTGCCAGCAGCTTTAGCGGGGGGCCGACAGATACGCAGTATTTT
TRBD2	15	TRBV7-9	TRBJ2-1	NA	CSSSFGGGSHNEQFF	TGTTCCAGCAGCTTCGGCGGGGGGTCTCACAATGAGCAGTTCTTC
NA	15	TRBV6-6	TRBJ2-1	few	CASSYPLRGSNEQFF	TGTGCCAGCAGTTACCCGCTAAGAGGGAGCAATGAGCAGTTCTTC
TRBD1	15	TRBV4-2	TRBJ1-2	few	CASSPFTGTGHGYTF	TGTGCCAGCAGCCCGTTTACCGGGACAGGGCATGGCTACACCTTC
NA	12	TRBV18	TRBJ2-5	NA	CASSPREETQYF	TGTGCCAGCTCACCACGCGAGGAGACCCAGTACTTC
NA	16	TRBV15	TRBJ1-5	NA	CATSRGPVWADQPQHF	TGTGCCACCAGCAGAGGGCCAGTATGGGCCGATCAGCCCCAGCATTTT
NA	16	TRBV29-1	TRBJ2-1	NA	CSVEDPGMGSYNEQFF	TGCAGCGTTGAAGATCCAGGGATGGGGTCATACAATGAGCAGTTCTTC
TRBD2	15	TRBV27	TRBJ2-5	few	CASSPTSGGLETQYF	TGTGCCAGCAGCCCCACTAGCGGGGGGCTGGAGACCCAGTACTTC
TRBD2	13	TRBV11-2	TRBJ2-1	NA	CASTVAGGDEQFF	TGTGCCAGCACGGTAGCGGGGGGCGATGAGCAGTTCTTC
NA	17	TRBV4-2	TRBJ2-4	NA	CASSQEGANLAKNIQYF	TGTGCCAGCAGCCAAGAGGGAGCTAACCTAGCCAAAAACATTCAGTACTTC
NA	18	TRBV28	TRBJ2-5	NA	CASSLSPGRGGYQETQYF	TGTGCCAGCAGTTTATCCCCGGGGAGAGGAGGGTACCAAGAGACCCAGTACTTC
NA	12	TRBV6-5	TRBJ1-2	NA	CASSYHDCGYTF	TGTGCCAGCAGTTACCATGACTGTGGCTACACCTTC
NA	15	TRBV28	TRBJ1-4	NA	CASRFQGGANEKLFF	TGTGCCAGCAGATTTCAGGGTGGGGCTAATGAAAAACTGTTTTTT
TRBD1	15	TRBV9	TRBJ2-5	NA	CASSPRTGNSETQYF	TGTGCCAGCAGCCCCCGGACAGGGAATTCGGAGACCCAGTACTTC
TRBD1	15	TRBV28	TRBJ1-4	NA	CASSSTDRGDEKLFF	TGTGCCAGCAGTTCCACAGACAGGGGAGATGAAAAACTGTTTTTT
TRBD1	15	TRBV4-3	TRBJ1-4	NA	CASSQGGQVKEKLFF	TGCGCCAGCAGCCAAGGAGGACAGGTTAAGGAAAAACTGTTTTTT
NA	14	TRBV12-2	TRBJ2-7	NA	CASRYPGQGYEQYF	TGTGCAAGTCGCTACCCGGGACAGGGTTACGAGCAGTACTTC
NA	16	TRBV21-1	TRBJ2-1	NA	CASGTGRGRGAGLQFF	TGTGCCAGCGGGACAGGAAGGGGGAGGGGGGCAGGCTTACAGTTCTTC
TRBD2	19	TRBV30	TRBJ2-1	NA	CAWRVKLADTRTPYNEQFF	TGTGCCTGGAGGGTGAAGCTAGCGGACACTAGGACCCCCTACAATGAGCAGTTCTTC
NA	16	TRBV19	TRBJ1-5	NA	CASSMIGEGSNQPQHF	TGTGCCAGTAGTATGATAGGGGAAGGAAGCAATCAGCCCCAGCATTTT
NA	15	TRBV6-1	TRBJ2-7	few	CASSEGRSPSYEQYF	TGTGCCAGCAGTGAAGGGAGGAGCCCTTCCTACGAGCAGTACTTC
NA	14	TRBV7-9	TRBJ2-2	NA	CASSPGGNTGELFF	TGTGCCAGCAGCCCCGGGGGGAACACCGGGGAGCTGTTTTTT
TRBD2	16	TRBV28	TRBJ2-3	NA	CASSTPTSGESDTQYF	TGTGCCAGCAGTACCCCGACTAGCGGGGAGTCAGATACGCAGTATTTT
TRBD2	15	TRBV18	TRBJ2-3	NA	CASSPFAGGTDTQYF	TGTGCCAGCTCACCATTTGCGGGGGGCACAGATACGCAGTATTTT
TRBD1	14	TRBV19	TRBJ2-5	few	CASSVDRGKETQYF	TGTGCCAGTAGTGTGGACAGGGGGAAAGAGACCCAGTACTTC
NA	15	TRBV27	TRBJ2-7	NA	CASFGGGQRVYEQYF	TGTGCCAGCTTCGGAGGGGGACAGCGCGTCTACGAGCAGTACTTC
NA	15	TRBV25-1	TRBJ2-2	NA	CASTPSGTNTGELFF	TGTGCCAGCACTCCCTCGGGGACTAACACCGGGGAGCTGTTTTTT
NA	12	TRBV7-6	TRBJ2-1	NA	CASSTNPLEQFF	TGTGCCAGCAGCACAAACCCATTAGAGCAGTTCTTC
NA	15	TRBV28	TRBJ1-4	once	CASSSPGGGSEKLFF	TGTGCCAGCTCTTCCCCCGGCGGGGGTAGTGAAAAACTGTTTTTT
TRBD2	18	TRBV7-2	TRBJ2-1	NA	CASSLVFPLADSYNEQFF	TGTGCCAGCAGCTTAGTTTTCCCACTAGCGGACTCCTACAATGAGCAGTTCTTC
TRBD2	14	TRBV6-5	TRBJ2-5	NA	CASSRGGAGETQYF	TGTGCCAGCAGTCGCGGGGGGGCGGGGGAGACCCAGTACTTC